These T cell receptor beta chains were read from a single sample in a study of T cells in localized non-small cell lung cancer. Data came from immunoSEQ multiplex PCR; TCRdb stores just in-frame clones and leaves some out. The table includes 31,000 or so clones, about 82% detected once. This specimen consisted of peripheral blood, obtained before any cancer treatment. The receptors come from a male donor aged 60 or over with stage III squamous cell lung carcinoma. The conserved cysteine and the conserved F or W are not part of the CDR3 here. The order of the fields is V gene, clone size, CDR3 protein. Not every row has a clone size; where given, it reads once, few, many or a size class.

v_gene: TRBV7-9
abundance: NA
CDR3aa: ASSLVRTGGLHEQF

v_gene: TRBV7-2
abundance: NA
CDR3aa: ASSYLASQETQY

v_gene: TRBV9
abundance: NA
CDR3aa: ASSALSTGRTNEKLF

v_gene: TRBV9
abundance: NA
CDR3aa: ASSAGTQGAGNTEAF

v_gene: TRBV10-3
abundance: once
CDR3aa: AITGQLGYEQY

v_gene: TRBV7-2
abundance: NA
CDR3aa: ASSLEAGSETQY

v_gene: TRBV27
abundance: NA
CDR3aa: ASSFSGSSYNEQF

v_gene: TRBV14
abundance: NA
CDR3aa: ASSQQPGLGDNEQF

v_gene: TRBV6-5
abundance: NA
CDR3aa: ASTLMTASDSPLH

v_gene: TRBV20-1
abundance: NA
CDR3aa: SSRVTETQY

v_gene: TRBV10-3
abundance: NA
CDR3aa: AISESASYYGYT

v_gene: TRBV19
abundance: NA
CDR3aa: ASTKGGVFNYGYT